This T cell receptor beta chain was observed in a study of shared clonotypes between healthy human individuals. Naive CD8 cells were CD45RO-negative, positively selected for CCR7, excluding terminally differentiated effector memory CD45RA+ cells. Healthy and HIV-negative, the adult donors had no recent acute infections or vaccinations. From germline, CDR1 is WSHSY and CDR2 SAAADI. The CDR3 is 15 amino acids. Trimming left V 0 bases short and J 4 bases short, with 12 bases between. Sequenced by immunoSEQ multiplex PCR; TCRdb stores in-frame clones only, minus some. The sample records approximately 810,000 clones, around 93% being singletons.

V usage is TRBV10-2 and J usage is TRBJ1-2; TRBD1 might be the D (6 bases). This TCR came from a man aged 25-45 years in good health. Sequenced input: naive CD8+ T cells sorted from blood. CDR3 region: CASSESGGAVYGYTF. The CDR3, as DNA: TGCGCCAGCAGTGAGTCAGGGGGGGCGGTCTATGGCTACACCTTC.